The rows below give T cell receptor beta chains drawn from one sample of a study of T cell responses to AZD1222 COVID-19 vaccine. Only in-frame clones appear in the TCRdb table, and some are missing; sequencing was by immunoSEQ multiplex PCR. This table holds 120,000 or so clones, over 80% found once. The specimen was peripheral blood, collected on day 0 of AZD1222 vaccination. The receptors come from an adult in good health. Both conserved end residues are part of each CDR3. A D gene is named only where the DNA matches it firmly. A row's size may be missing; if present it is once, few, many or a size class.

>.|TRBV19|TRBJ2-5|.
TGTGCCAGTAGTCCCCCCCAATTGGGTACCCAGTACTTC
CASSPPQLGTQYF
>.|TRBV9|TRBJ2-1|.
TGTGCCAGCAGCGCCCGGGGCCGCGGACTATACAATGAGCAGTTCTTC
CASSARGRGLYNEQFF
>TRBD2|TRBV7-3|TRBJ2-1|.
TGTGCCAGCAGCTTACTAGCGGGAGCAGGGAATGAGCAGTTCTTC
CASSLLAGAGNEQFF
>.|TRBV5-1|TRBJ2-7|.
TGCGCCAGCAGCTTCCAGGGTTCGGGCTACGAGCAGTACTTC
CASSFQGSGYEQYF
>.|TRBV5-4|TRBJ1-3|.
TGTGCCAGCAGCCTGAGCCGGGAGGGAAACACCATATATTTT
CASSLSREGNTIYF
>.|TRBV19|TRBJ1-2|once
TGTGCCAGTATCTTCGGGGTCTATGGCTACACCTTC
CASIFGVYGYTF
>TRBD1|TRBV7-3|TRBJ1-3|.
TGTGCCAGCAGCGCCGGGACAGGGGGCGAAAACACCATATATTTT
CASSAGTGGENTIYF
>.|TRBV14|TRBJ2-5|.
TGTGCCAGCAGCCAAAATACGGGAGAGACCCAGTACTTC
CASSQNTGETQYF
>.|TRBV5-4|TRBJ2-5|.
TGTGCCAGCAGCCTATACTCCGGTGGGGAGACCCAGTACTTC
CASSLYSGGETQYF
>.|TRBV6-5|TRBJ1-1|.
TGTGCCAGCAGTTACAGGCAGACGAACACTGAAGCTTTCTTT
CASSYRQTNTEAFF
>TRBD1|TRBV11-2|TRBJ2-7|.
TGTGCCAGCAGCTGGGGACAGGCCTACGAGCAGTACTTC
CASSWGQAYEQYF
>TRBD1|TRBV18|TRBJ1-2|once
TGTGCCAGCTCACCCCGACAGGGGTACTATGGCTACACCTTC
CASSPRQGYYGYTF
>TRBD1|TRBV6-5|TRBJ1-3|.
TGTGCCAGCAGTTCCGCACAGGGGGTCTCTGGAAACACCATATATTTT
CASSSAQGVSGNTIYF
>TRBD2|TRBV19|TRBJ2-3|.
TGTGCCACTAGCCTAGCGGGAGGGTCAGATACGCAGTATTTT
CATSLAGGSDTQYF
>TRBD2|TRBV10-3|TRBJ2-7|.
TGTGCCATCAGTCCGACTAGCGGGAGTAAGTACGAGCAGTACTTC
CAISPTSGSKYEQYF
>.|TRBV6-6|TRBJ1-5|.
TGTGCCAGCAGGCAAAGTTATAGCAATCAGCCCCAGCATTTT
CASRQSYSNQPQHF
>.|TRBV6-2/TRBV6-3|TRBJ2-7|.
TGTGCCAGCACCCCGATTGGAACGAGCTACGAGCAGTACTTC
CASTPIGTSYEQYF
>TRBD2|TRBV10-1|TRBJ2-7|.
TGCGCCAGCAGCGGAAATACCGGGACTAGTAGTTACGAGCAGTACTTC
CASSGNTGTSSYEQYF
>.|TRBV2|TRBJ2-2|.
TGTGCCAGCAGTGCAGGACACGTGAACACCGGGGAGCTGTTTTTT
CASSAGHVNTGELFF
>TRBD2|TRBV27|TRBJ2-1|once
TGTGCCAGCAGTTCCCCACACGAGAGCGGGACTCTCGGTGAGCAGTTCTTC
CASSSPHESGTLGEQFF
>TRBD1|TRBV29-1|TRBJ2-7|.
TGCAGCGTGAGGGACAGGGAGGGATGGAACGAGCAGTACTTC
CSVRDREGWNEQYF